A selection of T cell receptor beta chains follows, all from one sample in a study of T cells after yellow fever vaccination. TCRdb re-analysed the 5' RACE reads in MiXCR, keeping a single row per CDR3 protein. This sample has some 250,000 distinct CDR3 sequences, with more than 3.5% found just once. Sequenced here: PBMCs, sampled 15 days after the yellow fever booster vaccination. Receptor source: a man aged 18 to 30 who received the YFV17D yellow fever vaccine. The CDR3 runs from the conserved cysteine through the conserved F or W. D genes are given only for firm matches. Not all rows give a size; the values are once, few, many and, for expanded clones, a class.

j_gene,v_gene,abundance,d_gene,CDR3aa,CDR3nt
TRBJ2-7,TRBV12-3/TRBV12-4,many,.,CASSLRTRDSRQYF,TGTGCCAGCAGCCTACGAACCCGGGACTCCCGGCAGTACTTC
TRBJ2-1,TRBV27,many,.,CASSLIGQTSYNEQFF,TGTGCCAGCAGTTTAATCGGACAGACCTCCTACAATGAGCAGTTCTTC
TRBJ2-5,TRBV5-4,many,.,CASSLELSETQYF,TGTGCCAGCAGCTTGGAATTAAGTGAGACCCAGTACTTC
TRBJ2-3,TRBV5-1,many,.,CASSSFGGNTDTQYF,TGCGCCAGCAGTTCTTTCGGCGGGAACACAGATACGCAGTATTTT
TRBJ1-4,TRBV14,many,.,CASSQDSTAGFLREKLFF,TGTGCCAGCAGCCAAGATAGCACAGCAGGTTTCCTCCGAGAAAAACTGTTTTTT
TRBJ1-2,TRBV5-4,few,.,CASSFSGAYGYTF,TGTGCCAGCAGCTTTTCGGGGGCCTATGGCTACACCTTC
TRBJ1-5,TRBV5-6,many,TRBD1,CASSFGTGGLDQPQHF,TGTGCCAGCAGTTTCGGGACAGGGGGACTTGATCAGCCCCAGCATTTT
TRBJ2-1,TRBV15,many,TRBD2,CATSRDLSGATYNEQFF,TGTGCCACCAGCAGAGATCTTAGCGGGGCGACCTACAATGAGCAGTTCTTC
TRBJ1-1,TRBV20-1,many,TRBD1,CSAGTATEAFF,TGCAGTGCTGGGACAGCCACTGAAGCTTTCTTT
TRBJ1-1,TRBV29-1,many,.,CSADRGNTEAFF,TGCAGCGCCGACCGAGGGAACACTGAAGCTTTCTTT
TRBJ2-1,TRBV4-3,many,.,CASSQDSAGRQFF,TGCGCCAGCAGCCAAGATTCGGCGGGGCGGCAGTTCTTC
TRBJ2-7,TRBV7-2,many,TRBD2,CASSLDHGLGLSSYEQYF,TGTGCCAGCAGCTTAGACCATGGACTAGGTCTGAGCTCCTACGAGCAGTACTTC
TRBJ2-5,TRBV7-2,many,TRBD2,CASSFIASGQETQYF,TGTGCCAGCAGCTTTATCGCTAGCGGCCAAGAGACCCAGTACTTC
TRBJ2-5,TRBV5-6,many,.,CASSSGPFQETQYF,TGTGCCAGCAGCTCCGGACCCTTCCAAGAGACCCAGTACTTC
TRBJ1-5,TRBV24-1,many,.,CATSDSGSRYSNQPQHF,TGTGCCACCAGTGACTCGGGGAGCCGTTATAGCAATCAGCCCCAGCATTTT
TRBJ2-5,TRBV4-3,many,TRBD2,CASSQDGRGEETQYF,TGCGCCAGCAGCCAAGACGGTCGGGGGGAGGAGACCCAGTACTTC
TRBJ2-7,TRBV9,many,TRBD1,CASSVSTGKHEQYF,TGTGCCAGCAGCGTATCGACAGGGAAACACGAGCAGTACTTC
TRBJ2-1,TRBV7-2,many,.,CASSLDRSSVSNEQFF,TGTGCCAGCAGCCTCGACAGGTCATCTGTGTCGAATGAGCAGTTCTTC
TRBJ2-5,TRBV7-9,many,.,CASSPTVLTQYF,TGTGCCAGCAGCCCTACAGTGCTGACCCAGTACTTC
TRBJ2-5,TRBV10-3,many,.,CAIRIEETQYF,TGTGCCATCAGGATAGAAGAGACCCAGTACTTC
TRBJ2-2,TRBV5-5,many,.,CASSLDRWGELFF,TGTGCCAGCAGCTTGGACAGGTGGGGGGAGCTGTTTTTT
TRBJ2-7,TRBV4-3,many,TRBD1,CASSQPGQSTYEQYF,TGCGCCAGCAGCCAGCCGGGACAGTCCACCTACGAGCAGTACTTC
TRBJ1-1,TRBV5-1,many,.,CASSLISGANTEAFF,TGCGCCAGCAGCTTGATTTCAGGAGCCAACACTGAAGCTTTCTTT
TRBJ2-5,TRBV9,few,TRBD2,CASSVGPAGGNQETQYF,TGTGCCAGCAGCGTAGGTCCAGCGGGGGGTAACCAAGAGACCCAGTACTTC
TRBJ1-1,TRBV6-5,many,.,CASSHHLNTEAFF,TGTGCCAGCAGTCACCACTTGAACACTGAAGCTTTCTTT
TRBJ1-1,TRBV3-1,many,TRBD1,CASSPTGGAYGFF,TGTGCCAGCAGCCCGACAGGGGGCGCATACGGTTTCTTT
TRBJ2-2,TRBV7-2,many,TRBD2,CASSSRGGRTPNTGELFF,TGTGCCAGCAGCTCGCGGGGGGGCCGGACCCCGAACACCGGGGAGCTGTTTTTT
TRBJ2-1,TRBV19,.,.,CASSIGTQYNEQFF,TGTGCCAGTAGTATAGGGACACAGTACAATGAGCAGTTCTTC
TRBJ2-1,TRBV11-3,many,.,CASSPRDSYNEQFF,TGTGCCAGCAGCCCGCGGGACAGCTACAATGAGCAGTTCTTC
TRBJ2-5,TRBV24-1,large,.,CATSDAGEGRETQYF,TGTGCCACCAGTGATGCAGGGGAGGGTCGGGAGACCCAGTACTTC
TRBJ1-5,TRBV10-3,many,.,CAISESQGLINQPQHF,TGTGCCATCAGTGAGTCTCAGGGACTCATTAATCAGCCCCAGCATTTT
TRBJ1-5,TRBV20-1,many,.,CSARDALNQPQHF,TGCAGTGCCCGGGACGCACTCAATCAGCCCCAGCATTTT
TRBJ2-1,TRBV5-6,many,TRBD2,CASSPGLAGGEQFF,TGTGCCAGCAGCCCGGGACTAGCGGGGGGGGAGCAGTTCTTC
TRBJ2-4,TRBV19,.,.,CASSIEPKNIQYF,TGTGCCAGTAGTATAGAGCCGAAAAACATTCAGTACTTC
TRBJ1-3,TRBV6-5,many,.,CASSYTPQALSSGNTIYF,TGTGCCAGCAGTTACACCCCCCAGGCACTCAGCTCTGGAAACACCATATATTTT
TRBJ1-2,TRBV20-1,.,.,CSARDVAGVEKGYTF,TGCAGTGCTAGGGACGTGGCAGGGGTGGAGAAAGGCTACACCTTC
TRBJ2-2,TRBV6-5,many,TRBD1,CASTYGRGRVTGELFF,TGTGCCAGCACCTATGGCAGGGGGCGAGTCACCGGGGAGCTGTTTTTT
TRBJ2-3,TRBV5-4,few,TRBD2,CASSPRTSGYTDTQYF,TGTGCCAGCTCGCCTCGCACTAGCGGGTACACAGATACGCAGTATTTT
TRBJ2-1,TRBV9,many,.,CASSPPAGVYNEQFF,TGTGCCAGCAGCCCCCCTGCGGGTGTCTACAATGAGCAGTTCTTC
TRBJ2-4,TRBV7-8,many,.,CASSPNRTAAKNIQYF,TGTGCCAGCAGCCCTAACCGGACAGCCGCCAAAAACATTCAGTACTTC
TRBJ1-4,TRBV6-5,.,.,CASRGQKKLFF,TGTGCCAGCAGAGGACAGAAAAAACTGTTTTTT
TRBJ1-2,TRBV12-3/TRBV12-4,many,.,CASSLTPGRPAHGYTF,TGTGCCAGCAGTTTAACGCCGGGACGCCCCGCCCATGGCTACACCTTC
TRBJ1-2,TRBV19,many,.,CASSPPLREGYTF,TGTGCCAGTAGCCCGCCCTTGCGGGAGGGCTACACCTTC
TRBJ2-5,TRBV7-9,many,TRBD1,CASSPPGQVMETQYF,TGTGCCAGCAGCCCACCGGGACAGGTGATGGAGACCCAGTACTTC
TRBJ1-4,TRBV12-3/TRBV12-4,many,.,CASSPWNEKLFF,TGTGCCAGCAGTCCATGGAATGAAAAACTGTTTTTT
TRBJ2-5,TRBV5-1,many,.,CASSLGGPGEETQYF,TGCGCCAGCAGCTTGGGTGGGCCCGGAGAAGAGACCCAGTACTTC
TRBJ2-5,TRBV7-9,many,TRBD2,CASSAGLAGGQETQYF,TGTGCCAGCAGCGCGGGACTAGCGGGGGGGCAAGAGACCCAGTACTTC
TRBJ1-2,TRBV20-1,.,TRBD1,CSAARDRGRDGYTF,TGCAGTGCTGCCCGGGACAGGGGGCGCGATGGCTACACCTTC
TRBJ1-3,TRBV7-2,many,.,CASSYYSGNTIYF,TGTGCCAGCAGCTACTACTCTGGAAACACCATATATTTT
TRBJ2-5,TRBV28,many,.,CASSLWGTQYF,TGTGCCAGCAGCCTTTGGGGGACCCAGTACTTC
TRBJ2-7,TRBV20-1,many,TRBD1,CSASLDRVDYEQYF,TGCAGTGCTAGTCTTGACAGGGTTGACTACGAGCAGTACTTC
TRBJ1-2,TRBV5-1,few,TRBD1,CASSWPGTGVGYTF,TGCGCCAGCAGCTGGCCCGGGACAGGGGTCGGCTACACCTTC
TRBJ2-3,TRBV12-3/TRBV12-4,many,.,CASSTLDRSTDTQYF,TGTGCCAGCAGCACACTTGACAGAAGCACAGATACGCAGTATTTT
TRBJ2-2,TRBV29-1,many,TRBD2,CSVEGLAVETGELFF,TGCAGCGTTGAGGGACTAGCGGTGGAAACCGGGGAGCTGTTTTTT
TRBJ2-5,TRBV3-1,many,TRBD1,CASSLGQGARETQYF,TGTGCCAGCAGCCTTGGACAGGGGGCGCGAGAGACCCAGTACTTC
TRBJ2-3,TRBV7-9,many,TRBD2,CASSASGTSVLQRGTQYF,TGTGCCAGCAGTGCCTCCGGGACTAGCGTTCTTCAGCGCGGTACGCAGTATTTT
TRBJ2-5,TRBV5-1,many,TRBD2,CASSPPITLSGGGQETQYF,TGCGCCAGCAGCCCCCCCATAACCCTTAGCGGGGGAGGTCAAGAGACCCAGTACTTC
TRBJ1-1,TRBV7-8,many,.,CASSSGRDTEAFF,TGTGCCAGCAGCTCGGGACGGGACACTGAAGCTTTCTTT